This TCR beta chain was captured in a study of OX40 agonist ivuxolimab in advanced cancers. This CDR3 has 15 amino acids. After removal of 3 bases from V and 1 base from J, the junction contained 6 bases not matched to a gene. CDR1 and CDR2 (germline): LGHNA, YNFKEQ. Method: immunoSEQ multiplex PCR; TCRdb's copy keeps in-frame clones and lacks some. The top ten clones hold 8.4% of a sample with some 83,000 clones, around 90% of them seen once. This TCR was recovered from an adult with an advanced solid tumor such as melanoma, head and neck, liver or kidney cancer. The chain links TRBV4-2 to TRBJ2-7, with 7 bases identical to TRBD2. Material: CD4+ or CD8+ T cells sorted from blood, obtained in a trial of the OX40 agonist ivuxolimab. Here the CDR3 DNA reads TGTGCCAGCAGCCACTTTCGGGGGGTATCCTACGAGCAGTACTTC. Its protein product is CASSHFRGVSYEQYF.